The 18 T cell receptor beta chains presented below share a single source sample, sequenced in a study of follicular helper T cells after annual influenza vaccination. The time point here: 2014-2015 season, pre-vaccination. Method: immunoSEQ multiplex PCR; TCRdb's copy keeps in-frame clones and lacks some. The table lists more than 10,000 clones, roughly three quarters of them singletons, with 0.45% in the top ten. The source was CXCR5- memory CD4+ T cells sorted from blood, collected on the day of influenza vaccination. These receptors came from an adult who received the influenza vaccine.

The V and J genes are TRBV5-1 and TRBJ1-1; D gene unclear. Between the trimmed V and J ends, which lost 2 bases and 4 bases, there was a span of 9 bases. The CDR3 is 13 residues long. Germline V gene sequence: CDR1 SGHRS, CDR2 YFSETQ. CDR3 nucleotide sequence: TGCGCCAGCAGCTTCCGGGAACGCACTGAAGCTTTCTTT. It codes for CASSFRERTEAFF.

The chain is built from TRBV5-1 and TRBJ2-2; D not resolved. V was trimmed by 3 bases and J by 4 bases, leaving 10 bases between them. CDR1 is SGHRS and CDR2 is YFSETQ in the germline V gene. This CDR3 is built from 14 residues. The CDR3, as DNA: TGCGCCAGCAGCTCTGGAGCCGGCACCGGGGAGCTGTTTTTT. It encodes CASSSGAGTGELFF.

V usage is TRBV11-2 and J usage is TRBJ2-5; 9 bases agree with TRBD2. With V trimmed by 7 bases and J by 7 bases, 19 bases remained unmatched. Germline loops: CDR1 SGHAT, CDR2 FQNNGV. The CDR3 covers 17 residues. CDR3 amino acids: CASKRGGGASKEGTQYF. The CDR3 DNA sequence: TGTGCCAGCAAACGCGGCGGGGGGGCCAGTAAGGAGGGGACCCAGTACTTC.

The genes are TRBV6-5 and TRBJ2-7, with 12 bases identical to TRBD1. Per the germline V gene, CDR1 is MNHEY and CDR2 is SVGAGI. Germline trimming cut 4 bases from V and 7 bases from J; bases unmatched to any gene: 8. The length of the CDR3 is 15 residues. Here the CDR3 DNA reads TGTGCCAGCAGTTGGGACCGGGACAGGGGGCAGGAGCAGTACTTC. It is translated as CASSWDRDRGQEQYF.

This chain links TRBV5-1 with TRBJ2-1, with D maybe TRBD2 (5 bases). CDR1 is SGHRS, CDR2 YFSETQ, per germline. V lost 7 bases to trimming and J lost 0 bases, with 8 bases between them. The CDR3 contains 13 residues. CDR3 coding DNA: TGCGCCAGCGGACGGGGCTCCTACAATGAGCAGTTCTTC. This codes for CASGRGSYNEQFF.

The V and J genes are TRBV9 and TRBJ2-2; perhaps TRBD1 as D (5 bases). This CDR3 region has 12 residues. CDR1 is SGDLS and CDR2 is YYNGEE in the germline V gene. V was clipped by 0 bases and J by 14 bases, with 11 bases between them. The CDR3 spells CASSVVTGRLFF. The DNA for the CDR3 is TGTGCCAGCAGCGTAGTTACAGGCAGACTGTTTTTT.

J is TRBJ1-2 and V is TRBV5-5; no firm D call. Germline CDR1 and CDR2: SGHKS and YYEKEE (reference sequence). The CDR3 is 13 residues long. The V and J ends lost 3 bases and 4 bases respectively, with 10 bases between them. The CDR3 DNA reads as TGTGCCAGCAGCTCCACAGAATCCTATGGCTACACCTTC. Translated: CASSSTESYGYTF.

This clone showed up just a few times. The chain carries TRBV7-6 and TRBJ2-5; 7 positions match TRBD2. The length of the CDR3 is 17 residues. Germline V gene sequence: CDR1 SGHVS, CDR2 FNYEAQ. Trimming at V came to 5 bases and at J to 3 bases, leaving 15 bases not matched to a gene. The CDR3 spells CASSKSPGTTSKETQYF. The DNA of the CDR3 is TGTGCCAGCAGCAAATCACCCGGGACTACGAGTAAAGAGACCCAGTACTTC.

This clone was seen once. This rearrangement joins TRBV6-5 to TRBJ1-1; D ambiguous. CDR3 length: 14 amino acids. Per the germline V gene, CDR1 is MNHEY and CDR2 is SVGAGI. V was pared by 8 bases and J by 1 base, with 14 bases between. CDR3 loop: CASRPGQRNTEAFF. The CDR3 DNA reads as TGTGCCAGCCGTCCTGGGCAGCGGAACACTGAAGCTTTCTTT.

The chain is built from TRBV29-1 and TRBJ2-5; 9 bases fit TRBD2. With V trimmed by 3 bases and J by 4 bases, 6 bases remained unmatched. This CDR3 is 14 amino acids long. The germline gives CDR1 SQVTM, CDR2 ANQGSEA. CDR3 region: CSVDGGGAGETQYF. The CDR3 DNA sequence: TGCAGCGTTGACGGCGGGGGGGCTGGAGAGACCCAGTACTTC.

CDR3 in DNA: TGCGCCAGCTCACAGCGGGACGCTCGGAATGAGCAGTTCTTC. Translated, it gives CASSQRDARNEQFF. V is TRBV10-1 and J is TRBJ2-1; 7 nucleotides agree with TRBD2. CDR3 length: 14 residues. CDR1 is WNHNN, CDR2 SYGVQD, per germline (reference sequence). The trim removed 8 bases at V and 7 bases at J, leaving 11 bases unmatched.

J is TRBJ2-1 and V is TRBV9; TRBD2 matches at 10 bases. The CDR3 extends over 17 amino acids. V lost 4 bases, J lost 5 bases, and 12 bases stayed unmatched. The germline V gene has CDR1 SGDLS and CDR2 YYNGEE. The CDR3 DNA is TGTGCCAGCAGCCCAGGGACTAGCGACGGGGTAAACAATGAGCAGTTCTTC. Translation gives CASSPGTSDGVNNEQFF. The complete variable domain, with remaining parts taken from reference TRBV9 and TRBJ2-1, reads DSGVTQTPKHLITATGQRVTLRCSPRSGDLSVYWYQQSLDQGLQFLIQYYNGEERAKGNILERFSAQQFPDLHSELNLSSLELGDSALYFCASSPGTSDGVNNEQFFGPGTRLTVL.

The table lists this clone with a few counts. The V gene is TRBV6-5, the J gene TRBJ2-7, with D perhaps TRBD1 (6 bases). Trimming left V 0 bases short and J 6 bases short, with 12 bases between. The CDR3 has 14 amino acids. Germline V gene data show CDR1 as MNHEY and CDR2 as SVGAGI. CDR3 DNA: TGTGCCAGCAGTTACTCCAGGGGATGGAGCGAGCAGTACTTC. This encodes CASSYSRGWSEQYF.

CDR3: CASSYGTGFQETQYF. In DNA form, the CDR3 reads TGTGCCAGCAGTTACGGGACAGGATTCCAAGAGACCCAGTACTTC. This sequence joins TRBV6-5 and TRBJ2-5; 8 nucleotides line up with TRBD1. After removal of 2 bases from V and 1 base from J, the junction contained 3 bases not matched to a gene. This CDR3 spans 15 amino acids. From germline, CDR1 is MNHEY and CDR2 SVGAGI.

The chain couples TRBV19 to TRBJ1-5; the D gene is possibly TRBD1 (5 bases). Deletions cut 3 bases from V and 4 bases from J, with 10 bases between. Germline assignment: CDR1 LNHDA and CDR2 SQIVND (reference sequence). The CDR3 has 14 residues. This chain's CDR3 is CASSMGQMNQPQHF. The CDR3 nucleotides are TGTGCCAGTAGTATGGGGCAGATGAATCAGCCCCAGCATTTT.

This clone has a handful of counts. This chain uses TRBV5-4 with TRBJ2-7; D call uncertain. Germline CDR1 is SGHNT and CDR2 is YYREEE (reference sequence). The CDR3 sequence is 14 residues long. Trimming took 0 bases from V and 6 from J, leaving 13 bases between them. The CDR3 DNA follows: TGTGCCAGCAGCTTGGACACGACATCCCCCGAGCAGTACTTC. Translating gives CASSLDTTSPEQYF. Full variable domain (rest looked up from reference TRBV5-4 and TRBJ2-7): ETGVTQSPTHLIKTRGQQVTLRCSSQSGHNTVSWYQQALGQGPQFIFQYYREEENGRGNFPPRFSGLQFPNYSSELNVNALELDDSALYLCASSLDTTSPEQYFGPGTRLTVT.

J is TRBJ1-1 and V is TRBV18; 7 positions match TRBD1. CDR3 size: 16 residues. With V trimmed by 4 bases and J by 1 base, 9 bases remained unmatched. Germline loops: CDR1 KGHSH, CDR2 LQKENI. The CDR3 is CASSRATGTANTEAFF. The CDR3 DNA reads as TGTGCCAGCTCACGGGCGACAGGGACAGCGAACACTGAAGCTTTCTTT.

The chain combines TRBV19 with TRBJ2-6, with D perhaps matching TRBD2 (7 bases). Trimming pared 8 bases from V and 0 bases from J, leaving 17 bases between. Germline CDR1 is LNHDA and CDR2 is SQIVND (reference sequence). The CDR3 consists of 17 residues. As DNA, the CDR3 is TGTGCCAGTGTACGGGGGGCCCCTGTCTCTGGGGCCAACGTCCTGACTTTC. It is translated as CASVRGAPVSGANVLTF.